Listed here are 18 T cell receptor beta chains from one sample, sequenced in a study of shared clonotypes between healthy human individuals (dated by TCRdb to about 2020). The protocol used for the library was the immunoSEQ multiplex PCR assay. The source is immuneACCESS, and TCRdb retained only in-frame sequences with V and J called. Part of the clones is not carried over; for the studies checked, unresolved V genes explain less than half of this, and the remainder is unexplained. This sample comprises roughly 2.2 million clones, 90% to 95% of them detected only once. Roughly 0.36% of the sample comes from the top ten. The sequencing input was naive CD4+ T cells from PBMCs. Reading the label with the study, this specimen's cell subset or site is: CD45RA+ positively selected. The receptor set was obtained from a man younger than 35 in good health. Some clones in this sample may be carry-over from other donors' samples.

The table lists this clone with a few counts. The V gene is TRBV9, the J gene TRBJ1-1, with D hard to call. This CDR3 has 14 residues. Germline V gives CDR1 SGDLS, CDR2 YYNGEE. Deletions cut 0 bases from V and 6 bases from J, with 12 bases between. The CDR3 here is CASSVGLGSSEAFF. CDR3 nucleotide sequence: TGTGCCAGCAGCGTAGGGCTCGGTAGCTCTGAAGCTTTCTTT. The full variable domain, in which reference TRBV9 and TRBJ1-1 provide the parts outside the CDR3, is DSGVTQTPKHLITATGQRVTLRCSPRSGDLSVYWYQQSLDQGLQFLIQYYNGEERAKGNILERFSAQQFPDLHSELNLSSLELGDSALYFCASSVGLGSSEAFFGQGTRLTVV.

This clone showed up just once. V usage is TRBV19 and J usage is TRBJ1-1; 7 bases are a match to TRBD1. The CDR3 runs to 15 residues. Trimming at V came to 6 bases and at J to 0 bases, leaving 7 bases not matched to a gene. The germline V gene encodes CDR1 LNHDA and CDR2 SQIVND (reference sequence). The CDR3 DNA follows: TGTGCCAGTAGGGTCAGGGGGAGGATGAACACTGAAGCTTTCTTT. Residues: CASRVRGRMNTEAFF.

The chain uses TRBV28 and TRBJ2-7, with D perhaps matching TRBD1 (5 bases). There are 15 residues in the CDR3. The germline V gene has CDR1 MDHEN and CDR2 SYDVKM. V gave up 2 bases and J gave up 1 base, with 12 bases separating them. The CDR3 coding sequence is TGTGCCAGCAGTTTAAAACGGACACGGTCCTACGAGCAGTACTTC. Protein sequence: CASSLKRTRSYEQYF.

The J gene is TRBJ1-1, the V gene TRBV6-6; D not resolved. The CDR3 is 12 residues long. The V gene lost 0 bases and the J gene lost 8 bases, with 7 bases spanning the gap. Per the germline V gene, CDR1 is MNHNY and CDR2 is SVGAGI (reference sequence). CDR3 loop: CASSYSTGEAFF. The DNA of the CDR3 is TGTGCCAGCAGTTACTCGACGGGGGAAGCTTTCTTT.

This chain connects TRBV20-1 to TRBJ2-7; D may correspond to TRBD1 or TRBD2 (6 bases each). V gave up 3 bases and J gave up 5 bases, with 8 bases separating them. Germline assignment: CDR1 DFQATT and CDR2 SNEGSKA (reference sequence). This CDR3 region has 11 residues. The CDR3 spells CSASRGHEQYF. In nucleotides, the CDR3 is TGCAGTGCTAGCCGGGGGCACGAGCAGTACTTC.

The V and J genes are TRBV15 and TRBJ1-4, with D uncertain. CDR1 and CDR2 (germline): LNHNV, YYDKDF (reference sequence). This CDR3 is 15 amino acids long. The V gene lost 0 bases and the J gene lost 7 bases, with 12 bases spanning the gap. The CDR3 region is CATSRDWGTTEKLFF. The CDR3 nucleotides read TGTGCCACCAGCAGAGATTGGGGAACGACTGAAAAACTGTTTTTT.

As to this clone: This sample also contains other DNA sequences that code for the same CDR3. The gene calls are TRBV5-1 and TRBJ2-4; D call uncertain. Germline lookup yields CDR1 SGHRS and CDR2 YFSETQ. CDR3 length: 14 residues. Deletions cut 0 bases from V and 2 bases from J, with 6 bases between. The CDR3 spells CASSLEGTKNIQYF. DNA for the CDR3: TGCGCCAGCAGCTTGGAAGGGACCAAAAACATTCAGTACTTC.

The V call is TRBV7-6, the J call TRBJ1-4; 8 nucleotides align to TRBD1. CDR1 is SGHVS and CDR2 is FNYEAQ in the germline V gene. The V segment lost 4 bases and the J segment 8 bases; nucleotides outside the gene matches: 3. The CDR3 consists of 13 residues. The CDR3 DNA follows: TGTGCCAGCAGCTACGGACAGGGAGAAAAACTGTTTTTT. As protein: CASSYGQGEKLFF.

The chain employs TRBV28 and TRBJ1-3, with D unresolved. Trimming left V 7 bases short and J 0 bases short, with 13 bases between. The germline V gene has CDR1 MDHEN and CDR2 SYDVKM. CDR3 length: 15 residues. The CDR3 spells CASIRAGISGNTIYF. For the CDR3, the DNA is TGTGCCAGCATTCGGGCGGGGATCTCTGGAAACACCATATATTTT.

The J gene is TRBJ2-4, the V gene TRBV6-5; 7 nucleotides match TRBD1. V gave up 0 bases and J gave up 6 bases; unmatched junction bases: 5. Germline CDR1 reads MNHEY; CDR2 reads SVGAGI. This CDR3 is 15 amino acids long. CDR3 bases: TGTGCCAGCAGTTACTCGACACAGGGGATAAACATTCAGTACTTC. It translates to CASSYSTQGINIQYF.

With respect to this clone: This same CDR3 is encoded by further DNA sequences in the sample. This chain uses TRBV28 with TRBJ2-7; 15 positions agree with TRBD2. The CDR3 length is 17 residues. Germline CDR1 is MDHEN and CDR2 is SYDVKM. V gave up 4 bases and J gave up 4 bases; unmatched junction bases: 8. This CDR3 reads CASSSPGLAGGPYEQYF. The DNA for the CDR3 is TGTGCCAGCAGTTCCCCCGGACTAGCGGGAGGGCCGTACGAGCAGTACTTC.

The CDR3 DNA sequence: TGTGCCAGCAGCCCCCTCGGGACGCAGATCAACTATGGCTACACCTTC. Residues: CASSPLGTQINYGYTF. The V and J genes are TRBV7-2 and TRBJ1-2, with D perhaps TRBD1 (5 bases). The CDR3 has 16 amino acids. V was shortened by 5 bases and J by 2 bases, with 18 bases between the two germline ends. Per the germline V gene, CDR1 is SGHTA and CDR2 is FQGNSA. The full variable domain, in which reference TRBV7-2 and TRBJ1-2 provide the parts outside the CDR3, is GAGVSQSPSNKVTEKGKDVELRCDPISGHTALYWYRQSLGQGLEFLIYFQGNSAPDKSGLPSDRFSAERTGGSVSTLTIQRTQQEDSAVYLCASSPLGTQINYGYTFGSGTRLTVV.

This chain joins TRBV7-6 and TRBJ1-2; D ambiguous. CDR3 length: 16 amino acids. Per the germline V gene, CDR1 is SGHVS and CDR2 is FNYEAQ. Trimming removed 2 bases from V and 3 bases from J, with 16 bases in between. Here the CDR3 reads CASSLPRLPGDYGYTF. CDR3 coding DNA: TGTGCCAGCAGCTTACCCCGGCTCCCTGGGGACTATGGCTACACCTTC. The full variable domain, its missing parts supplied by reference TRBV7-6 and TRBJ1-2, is GAGVSQSPRYKVTKRGQDVALRCDPISGHVSLYWYRQALGQGPEFLTYFNYEAQQDKSGLPNDRFSAERPEGSISTLTIQRTEQRDSAMYRCASSLPRLPGDYGYTFGSGTRLTVV.

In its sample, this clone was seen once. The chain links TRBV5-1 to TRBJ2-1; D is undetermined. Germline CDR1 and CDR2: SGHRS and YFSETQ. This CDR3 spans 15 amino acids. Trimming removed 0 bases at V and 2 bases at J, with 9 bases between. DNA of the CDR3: TGCGCCAGCAGCTTGGTAAGCGAGGCCTACAATGAGCAGTTCTTC. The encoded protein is CASSLVSEAYNEQFF.

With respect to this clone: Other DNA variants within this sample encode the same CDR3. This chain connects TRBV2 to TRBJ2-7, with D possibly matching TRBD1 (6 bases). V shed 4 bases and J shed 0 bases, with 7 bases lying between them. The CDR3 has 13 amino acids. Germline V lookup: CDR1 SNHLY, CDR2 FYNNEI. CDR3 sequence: CASSGTVSYEQYF. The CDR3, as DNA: TGTGCCAGCAGTGGGACAGTCTCCTACGAGCAGTACTTC.

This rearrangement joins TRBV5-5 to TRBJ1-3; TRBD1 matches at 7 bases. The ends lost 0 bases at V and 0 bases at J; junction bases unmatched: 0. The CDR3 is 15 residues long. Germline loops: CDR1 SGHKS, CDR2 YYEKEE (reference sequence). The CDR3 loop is CASSLDRGSGNTIYF. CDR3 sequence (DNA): TGTGCCAGCAGCTTGGACAGGGGCTCTGGAAACACCATATATTTT.

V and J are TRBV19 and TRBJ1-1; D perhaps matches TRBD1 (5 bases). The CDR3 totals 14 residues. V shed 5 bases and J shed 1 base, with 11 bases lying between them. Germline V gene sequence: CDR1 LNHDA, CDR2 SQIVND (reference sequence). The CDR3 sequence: CASSPGTQNTEAFF. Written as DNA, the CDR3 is TGTGCCAGTAGTCCAGGGACTCAGAACACTGAAGCTTTCTTT.

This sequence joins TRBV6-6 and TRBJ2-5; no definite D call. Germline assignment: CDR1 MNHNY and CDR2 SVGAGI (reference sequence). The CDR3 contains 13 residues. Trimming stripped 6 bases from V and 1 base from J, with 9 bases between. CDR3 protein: CASSPESQETQYF. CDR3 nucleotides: TGTGCCAGCAGCCCGGAGAGCCAAGAGACCCAGTACTTC.